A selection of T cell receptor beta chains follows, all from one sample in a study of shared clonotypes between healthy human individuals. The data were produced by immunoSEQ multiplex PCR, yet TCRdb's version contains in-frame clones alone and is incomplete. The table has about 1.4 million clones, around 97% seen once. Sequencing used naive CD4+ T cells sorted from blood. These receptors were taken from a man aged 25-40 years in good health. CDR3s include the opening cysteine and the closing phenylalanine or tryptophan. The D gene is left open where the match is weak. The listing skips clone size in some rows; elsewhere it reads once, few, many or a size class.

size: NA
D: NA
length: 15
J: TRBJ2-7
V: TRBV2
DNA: TGTGCCAGCAGGAGCTCGTCACAGCGTACCCACGAGCAGTACTTC
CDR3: CASRSSSQRTHEQYF

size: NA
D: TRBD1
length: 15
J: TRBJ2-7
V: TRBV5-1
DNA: TGCGCCAGCAGCCTATCCGGGACAGGGGCCTACGAGCAGTACTTC
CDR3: CASSLSGTGAYEQYF

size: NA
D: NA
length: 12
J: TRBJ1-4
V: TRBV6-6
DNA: TGTGCCAGCAGCCTTGTTAATGAAAAACTGTTTTTT
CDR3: CASSLVNEKLFF

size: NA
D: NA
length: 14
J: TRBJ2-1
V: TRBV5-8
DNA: TGTGCCAGCAGCTTGTATGGTGTTACGAATGAGCAGTTCTTC
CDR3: CASSLYGVTNEQFF

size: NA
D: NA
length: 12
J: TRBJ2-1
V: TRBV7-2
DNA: TGTGCCAGCAGCTTACTGGGGGGTGAGCAGTTCTTC
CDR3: CASSLLGGEQFF

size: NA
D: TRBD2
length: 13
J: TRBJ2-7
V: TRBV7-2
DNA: TGTGCCAGCAGCGAAGAGCGGGAGCACGAGCAGTACTTC
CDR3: CASSEEREHEQYF

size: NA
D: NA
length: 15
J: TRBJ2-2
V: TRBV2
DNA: TGTGCCAGCAGTGAAGGTCCCGGGAACACCGGGGAGCTGTTTTTT
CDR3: CASSEGPGNTGELFF

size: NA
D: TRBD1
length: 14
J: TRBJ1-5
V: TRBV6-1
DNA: TGTGCCAGCAGTGATTACAGGGGATTGCAGCCCCAGCATTTT
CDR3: CASSDYRGLQPQHF

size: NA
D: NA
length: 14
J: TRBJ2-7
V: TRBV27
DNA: TGTGCCAGCAGTATCTCCCGGGCCGGATGGGAGCAGTACTTC
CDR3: CASSISRAGWEQYF

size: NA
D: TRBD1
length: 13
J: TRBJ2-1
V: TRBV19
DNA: TGTGCCTCTGACAGGGGGAAGAGCGGGATGCAGTTCTTC
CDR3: CASDRGKSGMQFF

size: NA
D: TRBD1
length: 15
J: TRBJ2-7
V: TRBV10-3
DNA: TGTGCCATCACCTCCGGACAGGCTTCCTCCTACGAGCAGTACTTC
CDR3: CAITSGQASSYEQYF

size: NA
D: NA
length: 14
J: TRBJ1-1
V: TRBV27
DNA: TGTGCCAGCAGTCTAAAATCGGGATCTTCTGAAGCTTTCTTT
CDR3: CASSLKSGSSEAFF

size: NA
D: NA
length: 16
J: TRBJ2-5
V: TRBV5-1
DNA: TGCGCCAGCAGCTTGAGGGCTAGCAGATACCAAGAGACCCAGTACTTC
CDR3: CASSLRASRYQETQYF

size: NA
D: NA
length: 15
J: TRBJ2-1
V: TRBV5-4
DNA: TGTGCCAGCGCTAAGGGTTCGGACCGCTACAATGAGCAGTTCTTC
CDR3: CASAKGSDRYNEQFF

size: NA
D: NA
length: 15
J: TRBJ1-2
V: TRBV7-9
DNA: TGTGCCAGCAGCTCGGGCTTGTTGGGGATCTATGGCTACACCTTC
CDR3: CASSSGLLGIYGYTF

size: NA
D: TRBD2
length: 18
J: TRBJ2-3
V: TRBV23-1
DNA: TGCGCCAGCGGGGAACGCACTAGCGGGACCACTAGCACAGATACGCAGTATTTT
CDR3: CASGERTSGTTSTDTQYF

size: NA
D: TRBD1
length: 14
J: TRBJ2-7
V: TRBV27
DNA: TGTGCCAGCAAATGGACCGGGACAGGGCTAGGGCAGTACTTC
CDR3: CASKWTGTGLGQYF

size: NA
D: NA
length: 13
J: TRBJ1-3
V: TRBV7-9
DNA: TGTGCCAGCAGCTTACCGGGACCCAAGGCCATATATTTT
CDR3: CASSLPGPKAIYF

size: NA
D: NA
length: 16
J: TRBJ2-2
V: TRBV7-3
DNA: TGTGCCAGCAGCTTACATTCTGCAGGGAACACCGGGGAGCTGTTTTTT
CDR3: CASSLHSAGNTGELFF

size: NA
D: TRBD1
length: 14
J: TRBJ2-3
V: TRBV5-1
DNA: TGCGCCAGCTTCCGGGACAGGGGATGGGATACGCAGTATTTT
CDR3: CASFRDRGWDTQYF

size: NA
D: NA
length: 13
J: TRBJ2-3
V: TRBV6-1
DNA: TGTGCCAGCAAGGGCGGGGGCACAGATACGCAGTATTTT
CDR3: CASKGGGTDTQYF

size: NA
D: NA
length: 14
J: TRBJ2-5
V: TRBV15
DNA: TGTGCCACCAGGGCGGGCGGAGGCCAAGAGACCCAGTACTTC
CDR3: CATRAGGGQETQYF

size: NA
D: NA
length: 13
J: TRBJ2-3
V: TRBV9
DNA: TGTGCCAGCAGCGTACGGACCGGAGATACGCAGTATTTT
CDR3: CASSVRTGDTQYF

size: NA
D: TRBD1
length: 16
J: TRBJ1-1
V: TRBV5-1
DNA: TGCGCCAGCAGCCCCGGACAGGAAGGGATGAACACTGAAGCTTTCTTT
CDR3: CASSPGQEGMNTEAFF

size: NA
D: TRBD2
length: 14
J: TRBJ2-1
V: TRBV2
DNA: TGTGCCAGTAGCGGGCCTAGCTCCTACAATGAGCAGTTCTTC
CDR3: CASSGPSSYNEQFF

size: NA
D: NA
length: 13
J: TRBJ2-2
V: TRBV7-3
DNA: TGTGCCAGCAGCCTCACCGGAACCGGGGAGCTGTTTTTT
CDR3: CASSLTGTGELFF

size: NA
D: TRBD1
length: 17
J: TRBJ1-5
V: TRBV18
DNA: TGTGCCAGCTCACCATTCACAGGGGCAAGCGGCAATCAGCCCCAGCATTTT
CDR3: CASSPFTGASGNQPQHF

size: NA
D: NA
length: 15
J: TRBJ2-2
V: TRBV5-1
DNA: TGCGCCAGCAGCTTACTACAGACTACCACCGGGGAGCTGTTTTTT
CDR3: CASSLLQTTTGELFF

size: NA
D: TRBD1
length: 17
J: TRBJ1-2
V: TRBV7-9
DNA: TGTGCCAGCAGCCGGCCATCGCGACAGGGGGCTAGGTATGGCTACACCTTC
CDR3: CASSRPSRQGARYGYTF

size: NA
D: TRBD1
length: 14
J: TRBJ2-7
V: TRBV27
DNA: TGTGCCAGCAGCCCGGACAGGAGGAACTACGAGCAGTACTTC
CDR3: CASSPDRRNYEQYF

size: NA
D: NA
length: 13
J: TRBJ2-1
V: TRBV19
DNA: TGTGCCAGTACCCTGACTATTAACAATGAGCAGTTCTTC
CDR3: CASTLTINNEQFF

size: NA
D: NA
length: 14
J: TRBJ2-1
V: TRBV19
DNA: TGTGCCAGTAGTATAAGACGACCAAACAATGAGCAGTTCTTC
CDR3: CASSIRRPNNEQFF

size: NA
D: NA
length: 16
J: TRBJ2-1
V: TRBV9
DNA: TGTGCCAGCAGCGTAGGTCCGATGGGTGGGTACAATGAGCAGTTCTTC
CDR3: CASSVGPMGGYNEQFF

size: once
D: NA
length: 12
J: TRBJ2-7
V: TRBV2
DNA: TGTGCCAGCAGACGGGACATCTACGAGCAGTACTTC
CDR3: CASRRDIYEQYF

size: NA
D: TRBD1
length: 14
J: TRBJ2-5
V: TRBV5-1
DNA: TGCGCCAGCACACACCGACAGGGGACGGAGACCCAGTACTTC
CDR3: CASTHRQGTETQYF

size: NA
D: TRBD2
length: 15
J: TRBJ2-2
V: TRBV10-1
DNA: TGCGCCAGACTGGCGGGGGGGAAGAACACCGGGGAGCTGTTTTTT
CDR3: CARLAGGKNTGELFF

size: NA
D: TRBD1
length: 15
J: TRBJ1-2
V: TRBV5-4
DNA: TGTGCCAGCAGCGTGCCGGGACAGGGGACGGGTGGCTACACCTTC
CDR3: CASSVPGQGTGGYTF

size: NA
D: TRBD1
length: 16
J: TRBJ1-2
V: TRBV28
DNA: TGTGCCAGCAGTTTATCGGGACAGGGGTTTGGCTATGGCTACACCTTC
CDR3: CASSLSGQGFGYGYTF

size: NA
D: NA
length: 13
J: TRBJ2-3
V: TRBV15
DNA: TGTGCCACCTCTAGCGAGTTCACAGATACGCAGTATTTT
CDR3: CATSSEFTDTQYF

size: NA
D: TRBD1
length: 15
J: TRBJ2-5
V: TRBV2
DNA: TGTGCCAGCAGTGGTGGCAGGGGGCGAGGGGAGACCCAGTACTTC
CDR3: CASSGGRGRGETQYF

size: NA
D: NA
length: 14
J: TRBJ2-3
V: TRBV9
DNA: TGTGCCAGCAGCCCGAGCGGTGGTTTGGATACGCAGTATTTT
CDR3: CASSPSGGLDTQYF

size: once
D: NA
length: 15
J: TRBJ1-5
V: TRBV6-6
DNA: TGTGCCAGCACCCTACCCGCCAGATACAATCAGCCCCAGCATTTT
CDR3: CASTLPARYNQPQHF

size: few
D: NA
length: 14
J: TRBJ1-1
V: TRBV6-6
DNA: TGTGCCAGCAGTTACCGACAGCTGAACACTGAAGCTTTCTTT
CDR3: CASSYRQLNTEAFF

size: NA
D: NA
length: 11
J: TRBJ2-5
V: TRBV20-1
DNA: TGCAGTGCAGCCCCAGGGGAGACCCAGTACTTC
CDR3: CSAAPGETQYF

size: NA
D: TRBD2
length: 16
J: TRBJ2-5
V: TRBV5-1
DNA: TGCGCCAGCAGCCCGGGACTAGCGGGAGCAGGGGAGACCCAGTACTTC
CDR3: CASSPGLAGAGETQYF

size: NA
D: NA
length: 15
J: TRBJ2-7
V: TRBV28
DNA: TGTGCCAGCATGCCCCCCAGCCAGGCTAGCTACGAGCAGTACTTC
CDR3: CASMPPSQASYEQYF

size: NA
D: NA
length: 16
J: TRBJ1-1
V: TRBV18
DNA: TGTGCCAGCTCACCACCGCCGGGGGCGCCGAACACTGAAGCTTTCTTT
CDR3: CASSPPPGAPNTEAFF

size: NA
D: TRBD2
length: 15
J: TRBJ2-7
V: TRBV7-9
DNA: TGTGCCAGCAGCTACAGGTCTAGCGGGACCTACGAGCAGTACTTC
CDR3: CASSYRSSGTYEQYF

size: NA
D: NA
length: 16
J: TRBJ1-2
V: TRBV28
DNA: TGTGCCAGCAGTTCAATAGCGGGGGCATCTAACTATGGCTACACCTTC
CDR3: CASSSIAGASNYGYTF

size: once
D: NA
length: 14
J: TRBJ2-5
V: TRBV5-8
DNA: TGTGCCAGCACCAAGGGACTGCCGGGAGAGACCCAGTACTTC
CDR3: CASTKGLPGETQYF

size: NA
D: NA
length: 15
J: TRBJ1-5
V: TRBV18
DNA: TGTGCCAGCTCACCTTCATGGGGGGCAGGTCAGCCCCAGCATTTT
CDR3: CASSPSWGAGQPQHF

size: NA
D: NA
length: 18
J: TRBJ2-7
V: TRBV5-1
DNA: TGCGCCAGCAGCTTTAGGACCCGGTTACAGTCCTTCTCCTACGAGCAGTACTTC
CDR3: CASSFRTRLQSFSYEQYF

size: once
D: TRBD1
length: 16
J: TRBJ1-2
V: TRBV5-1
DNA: TGCGCCAGCGGCAGGGACAGGGCTGTTTCGGGCTATGGCTACACCTTC
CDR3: CASGRDRAVSGYGYTF

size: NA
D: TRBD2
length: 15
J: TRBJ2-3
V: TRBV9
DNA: TGTGCCAGCAGCCCAGCGGGAGGGCCCGCAGATACGCAGTATTTT
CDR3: CASSPAGGPADTQYF

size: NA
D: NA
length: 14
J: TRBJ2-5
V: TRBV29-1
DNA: TGCAGCGTTAGCGGGCCGTCACTACAAGAGACCCAGTACTTC
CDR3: CSVSGPSLQETQYF

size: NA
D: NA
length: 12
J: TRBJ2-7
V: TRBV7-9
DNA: TGTGCCAGCAGCTTTGGGCAGGGAGAGCAGTACTTC
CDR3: CASSFGQGEQYF

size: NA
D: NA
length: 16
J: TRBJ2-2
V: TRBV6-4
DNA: TGTGCCAGCAGTCCCTCCCGGGCCATTAACACCGGGGAGCTGTTTTTT
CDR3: CASSPSRAINTGELFF

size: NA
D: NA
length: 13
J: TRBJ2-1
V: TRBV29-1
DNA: TGCAGCGTTGGTGAGAGCTCCTACAATGAGCAGTTCTTC
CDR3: CSVGESSYNEQFF

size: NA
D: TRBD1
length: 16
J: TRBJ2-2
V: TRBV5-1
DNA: TGCGCCAGCAGCAGCTCACAGGGGGCGAACACCGGGGAGCTGTTTTTT
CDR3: CASSSSQGANTGELFF